The source of this T cell receptor beta chain is a study of blood T cells in healthy people across ages. Overall study: Template switching retrieved approximately one barcoded beta molecule for each two T cells. Whole-study findings and limits: The recorded TCR beta diversity per million T cells decreased in a roughly linear manner with age.

This CDR3 is 13 amino acids long. Germline lookup yields CDR1 ENHRY and CDR2 SYGVKD. This clonotype was found many times. What it binds is not known. Through a sample-barcoded 5' primer and a J-beta primer mix, a second PCR was run for about 6 to 12 cycles. No fewer than 3 million CDR3-containing paired-end reads came from each sample. TCRdb reprocessed the 5' RACE reads via MiXCR and lists one record per CDR3 protein. The sample lists around 850,000 distinct CDR3 sequences, 35% to 40% occurring once. This clonotype was sampled from a man in his late teens or twenties in good health. Sequencing was performed on blood. The rearrangement joins TRBV10-3 to TRBJ2-1; D gene ambiguous. The DNA matches TRBJ2-7 better at its end, which makes the J call doubtful. CDR3 sequence reads: CAISEWIYNEQYF. The CDR3 DNA is TGTGCCATCAGTGAGTGGATATACAATGAGCAGTACTTC.